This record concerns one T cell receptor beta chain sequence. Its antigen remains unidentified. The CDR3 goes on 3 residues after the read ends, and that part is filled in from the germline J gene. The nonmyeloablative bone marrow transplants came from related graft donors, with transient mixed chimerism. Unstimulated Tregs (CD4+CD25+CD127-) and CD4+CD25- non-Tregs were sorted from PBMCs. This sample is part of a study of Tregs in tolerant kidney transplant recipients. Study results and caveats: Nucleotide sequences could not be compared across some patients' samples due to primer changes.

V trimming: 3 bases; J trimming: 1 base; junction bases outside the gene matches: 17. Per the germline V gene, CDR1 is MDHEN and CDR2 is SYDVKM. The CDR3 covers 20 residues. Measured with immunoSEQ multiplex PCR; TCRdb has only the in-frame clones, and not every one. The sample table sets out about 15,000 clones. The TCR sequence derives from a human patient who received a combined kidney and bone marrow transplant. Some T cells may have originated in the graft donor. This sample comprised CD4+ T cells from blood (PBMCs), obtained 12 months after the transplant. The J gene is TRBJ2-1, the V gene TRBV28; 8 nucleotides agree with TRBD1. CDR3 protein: CASSFYPIPDRVESYNEQFF. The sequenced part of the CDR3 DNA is TGTGCCAGCAGTTTTTACCCGATCCCGGACAGGGTAGAATCCTACAATGAG.